The next 27 T cell receptor beta chains were all read from a single sample in a study of response to subunit inactivated influenza vaccine. TCRdb re-called the RT-PCR reads through MiXCR, storing one row per CDR3 protein. The sample records about 650,000 distinct CDR3 sequences, 15% to 19% being singletons. This material consisted of PBMCs from blood, taken 12 days after vaccination. The source is a man aged 50 or older who received an inactivated influenza vaccine.

The CDR3 bases are TGTGCCAGCAGTGGTCAATCAGATACGCAGTATTTT. Encoded protein: CASSGQSDTQYF. V usage is TRBV2 and J usage is TRBJ2-3; the D is unclear. The V gene's germline CDR1 is SNHLY and CDR2 FYNNEI. The CDR3 has 12 residues. V shed 4 bases and J shed 4 bases, with 6 bases lying between them.

This clonotype was detected a few times. V usage is TRBV6-1 and J usage is TRBJ1-5; tentative D call: TRBD1 (6 bases). V was cut by 3 bases and J by 3 bases, with 9 bases left in between. Per the germline V gene, CDR1 is MNHNS and CDR2 is SASEGT. The length of the CDR3 is 14 residues. The CDR3 DNA reads as TGTGCCAGCAGTGAGACAGGACACAATCAGCCCCAGCATTTT. Protein sequence: CASSETGHNQPQHF.

This clonotype was recorded only once. This rearrangement joins TRBV4-1 to TRBJ2-7; 14 positions match TRBD2. V shed 4 bases, J shed 0 bases, and the junction held 5 bases outside the gene matches. The CDR3 consists of 17 residues. The V gene's germline CDR1 is MGHRA and CDR2 YSYEKL. CDR3 sequence: CASSPRLAGGYSYEQYF. In DNA, the CDR3 is TGCGCCAGCAGCCCTCGACTAGCGGGAGGGTACTCCTACGAGCAGTACTTC.

V and J are TRBV29-1 and TRBJ1-2; possibly TRBD1 for D (6 bases). The V end lost 7 bases, the J end lost 1 base, and 16 bases lay between the germline ends. The CDR3 length is 14 residues. Germline-derived CDR1 and CDR2 are SQVTM and ANQGSEA. This CDR3 reads CSADRDTDNYGYTF. DNA for the CDR3: TGCAGCGCGGACCGGGACACCGATAACTATGGCTACACCTTC.

This clonotype was counted only a few times. The chain uses TRBV21-1 and TRBJ2-3; the D call of TRBD2 is as the table states it, not checked on the DNA. TRBV21-1 is tagged as a pseudogene. CDR3 length: 15 amino acids. The CDR3, as DNA: TGTGCCAGCAGCCTTCAGCGGGAGGTCACAGATACGCAGTATTTT. It encodes CASSLQREVTDTQYF.

This clonotype was detected a few times. The rearrangement links TRBV11-2 to TRBJ2-3, with D hard to call. CDR1 is SGHAT and CDR2 is FQNNGV in the germline V gene. V lost 1 base and J 7 bases, leaving 12 bases between the germline ends. The length of the CDR3 is 14 residues. The chain's CDR3 is CASSLALGLNTQYF. The CDR3, as DNA: TGTGCCAGCAGCTTAGCCCTGGGCCTAAATACGCAGTATTTT.

This clonotype was recorded many times. J is TRBJ2-1 and V is TRBV12-3 or TRBV12-4, with a tentative D call TRBD1 (5 bases). The V end lost 6 bases, the J end lost 4 bases, and 13 bases lay between the germline ends. The CDR3 is 14 residues long. The CDR3 is CASRPLTEYNEQFF. For the CDR3, the DNA is TGTGCCAGCAGGCCCCTGACAGAATACAATGAGCAGTTCTTC.

The chain uses TRBV4-3 and TRBJ2-1, with D unresolved. The CDR3 extends over 16 amino acids. V gave up 1 base and J gave up 0 bases, with 10 bases separating them. CDR1 and CDR2 from the germline V gene are LGHNA and YSLEER. CDR3 DNA: TGCGCCAGCAGCCAAGTGTCTATGAGCTCCTACAATGAGCAGTTCTTC. Protein product: CASSQVSMSSYNEQFF.

This clonotype was observed a few times. CDR3 nucleotide sequence: TGTGCCAGCAGCTTAGTCGTATTTGGCAGCTACAATGAGCAGTTCTTC. Translation gives CASSLVVFGSYNEQFF. V gene TRBV7-9 combines with J gene TRBJ2-1; D gene unclear. Germline loops: CDR1 SEHNR, CDR2 FQNEAQ (reference sequence). The germline V and J ends were trimmed by 1 base and 3 bases, with 13 bases remaining between them. CDR3 length: 16 residues.

This chain uses TRBV6-6 with TRBJ2-7; 9 nucleotides align to TRBD1. Germline lookup yields CDR1 MNHNY and CDR2 SVGAGI (reference sequence). V lost 8 bases, J lost 5 bases, and 4 bases stayed unmatched. The CDR3 extends over 12 amino acids. CDR3 sequence: CASEDRGNEQYF. CDR3 sequence (DNA): TGTGCCAGCGAAGACAGGGGGAACGAGCAGTACTTC.

This clonotype was observed a handful of times. The J gene is TRBJ2-1, the V gene TRBV20-1; D not certain. Between the trimmed V and J ends, which lost 2 bases and 4 bases, there was a span of 18 bases. Germline V gene sequence: CDR1 DFQATT, CDR2 SNEGSKA (reference sequence). The CDR3 totals 16 residues. In DNA, the CDR3 is TGCAGTGCTAGACCTCGACATCCTACCCGATACAATGAGCAGTTCTTC. As protein: CSARPRHPTRYNEQFF.

This clonotype occurred a few times. The V gene is TRBV5-1, the J gene TRBJ2-2; 7 positions match TRBD1. This CDR3 is 16 amino acids long. Germline V gene data show CDR1 as SGHRS and CDR2 as YFSETQ. After removal of 4 bases from V and 0 bases from J, the junction contained 6 bases not matched to a gene. In DNA, the CDR3 is TGCGCCAGCAGCGCCGGACAGGTCGCGAACACCGGGGAGCTGTTTTTT. It yields the protein CASSAGQVANTGELFF.

This clonotype was seen ten or more times. The rearrangement links TRBV28 to TRBJ2-1, with 10 positions matching TRBD2. V was pared by 4 bases and J by 9 bases, with 15 bases of the junction left unmatched. This CDR3 contains 17 residues. Germline CDR1 reads MDHEN; CDR2 reads SYDVKM. CDR3 nucleotide sequence: TGTGCCAGCAGTTCTCTGTTCAGCGGGGGGGCGACGGGTGAGCAGTTCTTC. Its protein is CASSSLFSGGATGEQFF.

V and J are TRBV29-1 and TRBJ1-1, with D possibly being TRBD1 (6 bases). Germline CDR1 is SQVTM and CDR2 is ANQGSEA. The V gene lost 7 bases and the J gene lost 0 bases, with 18 bases spanning the gap. The CDR3 runs 15 residues. CDR3 region: CSAGGDTLMNTEAFF. The CDR3 coding sequence is TGCAGCGCTGGGGGGGACACCCTCATGAACACTGAAGCTTTCTTT.

The chain has TRBV7-9 and TRBJ1-4; D is uncertain. This CDR3 has 13 residues. Germline CDR1 is SEHNR and CDR2 is FQNEAQ (reference sequence). V dropped 5 bases and J dropped 8 bases, with 12 bases sitting between them. The CDR3 DNA is TGTGCCAGCAGCCCCCCGAAGGCGGAAAAACTGTTTTTT. It yields the protein CASSPPKAEKLFF.

The table lists this clonotype with many counts. V and J are TRBV29-1 and TRBJ1-1; 8 bases match TRBD1. This CDR3 spans 13 amino acids. V was clipped by 7 bases and J by 1 base; unmatched bases: 5. The germline V gene encodes CDR1 SQVTM and CDR2 ANQGSEA. CDR3 nucleotide sequence: TGCAGCGCCGGACAGGGAGGGAACACTGAAGCTTTCTTT. Translated: CSAGQGGNTEAFF.

The chain combines TRBV7-6 with TRBJ1-2; perhaps TRBD1 as D (6 bases). CDR3 size: 17 residues. CDR1 is SGHVS, CDR2 FNYEAQ, per germline. Trimming shortened V by 1 base and J by 4 bases, and 19 bases separated the two germline ends. CDR3 protein: CASSLGPSRDTGYGYTF. CDR3 in DNA: TGTGCCAGCAGCTTAGGTCCCTCAAGGGACACTGGCTATGGCTACACCTTC.

The chain couples TRBV13 to TRBJ2-7, with D possibly called TRBD1 or TRBD2 (6 bases each). V gave up 5 bases and J gave up 2 bases, with 13 bases separating them. Looked up from germline, CDR1 is PRHDT and CDR2 is FYEKMQ (reference sequence). This CDR3 comprises 14 residues. CDR3 protein: CASSGRDKAYEQYF. As DNA, the CDR3 is TGTGCCAGCAGCGGGCGGGACAAAGCCTACGAGCAGTACTTC.

This clonotype was recorded a few times. The V call is TRBV12-5, the J call TRBJ2-2; D remains unclear. V shed 1 base and J shed 7 bases, with 4 bases lying between them. CDR3 length equals 12 residues. Germline CDR1 is LGHNT and CDR2 is FRNRAP. The CDR3 DNA reads TGTGCTAGTGGTTTGGGAGACGGGGAGCTGTTTTTT. Amino acid sequence: CASGLGDGELFF.

As DNA, the CDR3 is TGTGCCAGCACCCGTCAATATAGCAATCAGCCCCAGCATTTT. Its protein product is CASTRQYSNQPQHF. The V and J genes are TRBV6-2 or TRBV6-3 and TRBJ1-5; no reliable D call. Germline V gives CDR1 MNHEY, CDR2 SVGEGT. Trimming stripped 7 bases from V and 0 bases from J, with 10 bases between. The CDR3 runs 14 residues.

The genes are TRBV25-1 and TRBJ2-2; perhaps TRBD2 as D (5 bases). This CDR3 has 16 amino acids. V lost 2 bases to trimming and J lost 0 bases, with 10 bases between them. The germline CDR1 and CDR2 sequences are MGHDK and SYGVNS. CDR3: CASSEGGLANTGELFF. In nucleotides, the CDR3 is TGTGCCAGCAGTGAAGGAGGTCTGGCGAACACCGGGGAGCTGTTTTTT. Drawing the rest from reference TRBV25-1 and TRBJ2-2, the complete variable domain is EADIYQTPRYLVIGTGKKITLECSQTMGHDKMYWYQQDPGMELHLIHYSYGVNSTEKGDLSSESTVSRIRTEHFPLTLESARPSHTSQYLCASSEGGLANTGELFFGEGSRLTVL.

This clonotype appeared a few times. V gene TRBV20-1 combines with J gene TRBJ2-7, with 7 positions matching TRBD2. The CDR3 is 13 residues long. Germline CDR1 DFQATT, CDR2 SNEGSKA (reference sequence). J gave up 5 bases and V 6 bases, and 10 bases lay outside the gene matches. The CDR3 DNA reads TGCAGTGCAACCGGGACTACCTTTAACGAGCAGTACTTC. Its translation is CSATGTTFNEQYF.

The chain recombines TRBV12-3 or TRBV12-4 with TRBJ2-3; 9 nucleotides align to TRBD2. The CDR3 contains 17 residues. The V gene end was trimmed by 1 base and the J gene end by 2 bases; junction bases not matched to a gene: 7. CDR3: CASSLGLAGPHTDTQYF. The CDR3, as DNA: TGTGCCAGCAGTTTAGGTCTAGCGGGGCCCCACACAGATACGCAGTATTTT.

This clonotype was recorded at least ten times. The gene calls are TRBV6-5 and TRBJ2-2, with a tentative D call TRBD2 (6 bases). Germline CDR1 is MNHEY and CDR2 is SVGAGI. V lost 2 bases to trimming and J lost 6 bases, with 13 bases between them. The CDR3 runs to 15 residues. The chain's CDR3 is CASSYGDSWSGELFF. The CDR3 bases are TGTGCCAGCAGTTACGGGGACTCGTGGTCCGGGGAGCTGTTTTTT.

The V call is TRBV7-2, the J call TRBJ2-7; TRBD2 aligns across 10 bases. Unmatched junction bases numbered 6, after V lost 1 base and J lost 0 bases. The CDR3 is made up of 17 amino acids. The germline gives CDR1 SGHTA, CDR2 FQGNSA. CDR3 coding DNA: TGTGCCAGCAGCTTAGTTGCTAGCGGGAGTGTCTCCTACGAGCAGTACTTC. Amino acids: CASSLVASGSVSYEQYF.

This clonotype was found many times. The V call is TRBV6-5, the J call TRBJ1-2, with TRBD1 matching over 8 bases. Germline V gives CDR1 MNHEY, CDR2 SVGAGI. This CDR3 region has 17 residues. The ends lost 1 base at V and 4 bases at J; junction bases unmatched: 11. The CDR3 loop reads CASSYWDRDRNLYGYTF. The CDR3 DNA reads TGTGCCAGCAGTTACTGGGACCGGGACAGGAACCTCTATGGCTACACCTTC.

This clonotype was recorded many times. The chain is built from TRBV10-3 and TRBJ2-5, with 7 positions matching TRBD2. The V and J ends lost 4 bases and 2 bases, in that order; junction bases with no gene match: 4. Looked up from germline, CDR1 is ENHRY and CDR2 is SYGVKD. The CDR3 has 14 residues. The CDR3 loop reads CAISVAGEQETQYF. For the CDR3, the DNA is TGTGCCATCAGTGTAGCGGGTGAGCAAGAGACCCAGTACTTC.